What follows are 13 T cell receptor beta chains derived from one specimen sequenced in a study of T cells in Graves' hyperthyroidism and ophthalmopathy. Amplified regions were TCR beta CDR3 sequences from RNA transcripts. Using the HTBI primer set, a first-round RT-PCR was run on the TCR CDR3. TCRdb re-called the multiplex PCR reads with MiXCR, one entry per CDR3 protein. The sample carries some 24,000 distinct CDR3 sequences, about half recorded once. What was sequenced was blood. The receptors were gathered from a woman aged 40 to 55 with Graves' hyperthyroidism that later progressed to Graves' ophthalmopathy.

This clonotype was counted ten times or more. The chain combines TRBV5-4 with TRBJ2-5, with 12 bases fitting TRBD2. The CDR3 extends over 15 amino acids. The ends lost 0 bases at V and 5 bases at J; junction bases unmatched: 2. Germline V gene lookup returns CDR1 SGHNT and CDR2 YYREEE (reference sequence). DNA of the CDR3: TGTGCCAGCAGCTTGGGTCTAGCGGGAGGGGAGACCCAGTACTTC. It yields the protein CASSLGLAGGETQYF.

This clonotype has a single count. Here the CDR3 omits its conserved ending phenylalanine or tryptophan, so a read error is the likely source. It is unclear where the CDR3 begins or ends on the DNA, so no DNA is shown, and the CDR3 is as TCRdb lists it. The chain carries TRBV24-1 and TRBJ2-1. Germline lookup yields CDR1 KGHDR and CDR2 SFDVKD. The CDR3 length is 8 residues, termini included. The chain's CDR3 is CATSEQFG.

This clonotype was seen at least ten times. The J gene is TRBJ2-5, the V gene TRBV7-8; D tentatively reads TRBD1 or TRBD2 (6 bases each). The V end was cut by 1 base, the J end by 3 bases, with 9 bases between. CDR3 size: 14 residues. CDR1 is SGHVS and CDR2 is FQNEAQ in the germline V gene. CDR3 sequence (DNA): TGTGCCAGCAGCTTAGGGGGGGCAGAAGAGACCCAGTACTTC. Translation: CASSLGGAEETQYF.

As for this clonotype: An end of the junction differs from the germline gene, which may be a read error. The chain couples TRBV5-1 to TRBJ2-3, with 7 nucleotides matching TRBD2. Germline loops: CDR1 SGHRS, CDR2 YFSETQ. The CDR3 spans 17 residues. The CDR3 DNA follows: TGCGCCAGCAGCTCCTTCGTGAGAGGGACTAACACAGACACGCAGTATTTT. Its translation: CASSSFVRGTNTDTQYF.

The rearrangement links TRBV2 to TRBJ2-2; perhaps TRBD2 as D (6 bases). This CDR3 contains 15 residues. Trimming removed 3 bases at V and 6 bases at J, with 14 bases between. The germline V gene encodes CDR1 SNHLY and CDR2 FYNNEI. The CDR3 coding sequence is TGTGCCAGCAGTGAGCAGCGGGCGGGGCCCGGGGAGCTGTTTTTT. As protein: CASSEQRAGPGELFF.

J is TRBJ2-2 and V is TRBV5-1; D gene unclear. Germline V gives CDR1 SGHRS, CDR2 YFSETQ. Trimming removed 0 bases from V and 3 bases from J, with 6 bases in between. This CDR3 contains 14 residues. This chain's CDR3 is CASSLEHYTGELFF. The DNA for the CDR3 is TGCGCCAGCAGCTTGGAACACTACACCGGGGAGCTGTTTTTT.

The genes are TRBV11-2 and TRBJ1-6; 11 positions agree with TRBD1. Looked up from germline, CDR1 is SGHAT and CDR2 is FQNNGV. The V segment lost 3 bases and the J segment 6 bases; nucleotides outside the gene matches: 4. CDR3 length: 16 residues. The CDR3 region has the DNA TGTGCCAGCAGCTTGCGGACAGGGGGCTCTAATTCACCCCTCCACTTT. It codes for CASSLRTGGSNSPLHF.

Comment on this clonotype: The junction departs from germline at one end; a sequencing error may be responsible. The genes are TRBV29-1 and TRBJ2-1, with a tentative D call TRBD2 (6 bases). The CDR3 is made up of 11 amino acids. Germline V gene data show CDR1 as SQVTM and CDR2 as ANQGSEA. CDR3 bases: TGCAGCGTCACTAGCAGCGATGAGCAGGTCTTC. Encoded protein: CSVTSSDEQVF.

The chain links TRBV20-1 to TRBJ1-1; D is unresolved. The CDR3 contains 13 residues. The germline V gene encodes CDR1 DFQATT and CDR2 SNEGSKA (reference sequence). The V end was cut by 0 bases, the J end by 7 bases, with 12 bases between. The CDR3 coding sequence is TGCAGTGCTAGAGAAGAGGGTGTGGGTGAAGCTTTCTTT. Translation gives CSAREEGVGEAFF.

This clonotype is termed medium-sized. This chain connects TRBV14 to TRBJ2-1, with a tentative D call TRBD1 (5 bases). The V gene lost 4 bases and the J gene lost 4 bases, with 11 bases spanning the gap. The CDR3 totals 14 residues. Per the germline V gene, CDR1 is SGHDN and CDR2 is FVKESK. CDR3 nucleotide sequence: TGTGCCAGCAGCCTCGTTCAGGGTTACAATGAGCAGTTCTTC. It encodes CASSLVQGYNEQFF.

This clonotype was seen many times. This sequence joins TRBV12-5 and TRBJ2-1; 10 bases match TRBD2. With 9 bases clipped from V and 0 bases from J, the junction kept 17 bases outside the gene matches. Per the germline V gene, CDR1 is LGHNT and CDR2 is FRNRAP. CDR3 length: 19 residues. CDR3 sequence (DNA): TGTGCTAGCTGCTGGCTAGCGGGGGTTCTACCCAGCTCCTACAATGAGCAGTTCTTC. As protein: CASCWLAGVLPSSYNEQFF.

The chain uses TRBV9 and TRBJ2-1, with 7 bases identical to TRBD2. J was trimmed by 9 bases and V by 0 bases; bases with no gene match: 15. This CDR3 has 17 residues. Germline CDR1 is SGDLS and CDR2 is YYNGEE. The CDR3 nucleotides read TGTGCCAGCAGCGTAGGTCCGGCGGGAGATTTATTCAGTGAGCAGTTCTTC. It yields the protein CASSVGPAGDLFSEQFF.

This chain links TRBV15 with TRBJ2-3, with TRBD1 identical over 9 bases. The CDR3 has 14 amino acids. Looked up from germline, CDR1 is LNHNV and CDR2 is YYDKDF (reference sequence). The J segment lost 4 bases and the V segment lost 4 bases, leaving 3 bases of the junction unmatched. DNA for the CDR3: TGTGCCACCAGCACACGGACAGGGGCAGATACGCAGTATTTT. Its translation is CATSTRTGADTQYF.